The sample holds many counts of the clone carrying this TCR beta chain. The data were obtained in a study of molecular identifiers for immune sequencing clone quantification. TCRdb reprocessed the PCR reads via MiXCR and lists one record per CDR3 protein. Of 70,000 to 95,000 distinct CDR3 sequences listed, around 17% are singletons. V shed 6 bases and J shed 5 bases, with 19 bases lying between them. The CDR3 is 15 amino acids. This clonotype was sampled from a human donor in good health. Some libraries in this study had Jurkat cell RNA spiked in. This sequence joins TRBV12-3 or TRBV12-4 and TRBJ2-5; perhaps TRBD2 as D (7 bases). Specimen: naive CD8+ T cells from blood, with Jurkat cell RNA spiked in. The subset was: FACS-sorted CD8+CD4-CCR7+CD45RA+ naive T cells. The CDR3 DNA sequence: TGTGCCAGCAGGGTAGGGGGGGGAGCAAGGGAGACCCAGTACTTC. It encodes CASRVGGGARETQYF.